One and the same sample provided the 21 T cell receptor beta chains below, sequenced in a study of cytomegalovirus exposure and HLA in healthy donors. The PCR made use of 60 Vbeta and 13 Jbeta primers. Repertoires were generated with immunoSEQ multiplex PCR, while TCRdb's copy carries only in-frame clones and drops some. The table records 130,000 or so clones, more than 60% of them present only once. Sequenced material: PBMCs. Receptors were obtained from a woman in her thirties or forties in good health and CMV-seropositive.

The genes are TRBV28 and TRBJ2-7, with unresolved D. The CDR3 loop spans 13 amino acids. The ends were cut back, 6 bases at V and 1 base at J, with 10 bases in the middle. Germline values: CDR1 MDHEN, CDR2 SYDVKM. The CDR3 DNA is TGTGCCAGCAGACGTACTTTTTCCTACGAGCAGTACTTC. Encoded protein: CASRRTFSYEQYF.

V gene TRBV2 combines with J gene TRBJ2-1, with 8 nucleotides matching TRBD2. With V trimmed by 2 bases and J by 8 bases, 8 bases remained unmatched. Germline CDR1 is SNHLY and CDR2 is FYNNEI. CDR3 length: 15 amino acids. The CDR3: CASSEIGRAFDEQFF. The CDR3 DNA sequence: TGTGCCAGCAGTGAAATCGGGAGGGCCTTCGATGAGCAGTTCTTC.

In this sample, this clone turned up a few times. The gene calls are TRBV19 and TRBJ1-1, with TRBD1 matching over 8 bases. CDR3 size: 14 residues. V lost 7 bases, J lost 1 base, and 5 bases stayed unmatched. Germline V gene sequence: CDR1 LNHDA, CDR2 SQIVND (reference sequence). The CDR3 DNA is TGTGCCAGTACTGGGGACAGGAGGAACACTGAAGCTTTCTTT. Residues: CASTGDRRNTEAFF.

This clone was found a few times. The V and J genes are TRBV5-1 and TRBJ1-1, with D possibly matching TRBD1 (5 bases). This CDR3 has 17 amino acids. Trimming shortened V by 0 bases and J by 0 bases, and 15 bases separated the two germline ends. CDR1 and CDR2 (germline): SGHRS, YFSETQ. The CDR3 reads CASSLAGAGYMNTEAFF. CDR3 sequence (DNA): TGCGCCAGCAGCTTGGCGGGCGCAGGGTATATGAACACTGAAGCTTTCTTT.

The chain combines TRBV5-4 with TRBJ1-3, with D possibly TRBD1 on 5 matching bases. V dropped 3 bases and J dropped 4 bases, with 14 bases sitting between them. Germline V gene lookup returns CDR1 SGHNT and CDR2 YYREEE (reference sequence). The CDR3 totals 15 residues. The CDR3 loop reads CASSSRTLEGNTIYF. CDR3 nucleotide sequence: TGTGCCAGCAGCTCCCGGACATTGGAAGGAAACACCATATATTTT.

This clone was recorded only once. The rearrangement uses TRBV7-8 and TRBJ2-5; D uncertain. Germline V gene lookup returns CDR1 SGHVS and CDR2 FQNEAQ. The V and J ends lost 1 base and 1 base respectively, with 7 bases between them. The length of the CDR3 is 14 residues. CDR3 sequence reads: CASSLDFGQETQYF. In DNA, the CDR3 is TGTGCCAGCAGCTTAGATTTCGGCCAAGAGACCCAGTACTTC.

This chain uses TRBV6-1 with TRBJ2-7; 8 bases agree with TRBD2. Germline CDR1 reads MNHNS; CDR2 reads SASEGT. V was clipped by 8 bases and J by 0 bases; unmatched bases: 6. CDR3 length: 14 amino acids. The CDR3 DNA reads TGTGCCAGCCTTACTAGCGGACACTCCTACGAGCAGTACTTC. Its protein is CASLTSGHSYEQYF.

The V gene is TRBV7-9, the J gene TRBJ1-6; 7 bases align to TRBD1. The length of the CDR3 is 15 residues. The germline CDR1 and CDR2 sequences are SEHNR and FQNEAQ (reference sequence). V shed 0 bases and J 7 bases; nucleotides not matched to a gene: 3. This chain's CDR3 is CASSLAGGGNSPLHF. In DNA form, the CDR3 reads TGTGCCAGCAGCTTAGCAGGGGGCGGAAATTCACCCCTCCACTTT.

The chain is built from TRBV7-9 and TRBJ2-7; tentative D call: TRBD1 (8 bases). The germline gives CDR1 SEHNR, CDR2 FQNEAQ (reference sequence). This CDR3 spans 13 amino acids. The V end lost 5 bases, the J end lost 6 bases, and 14 bases lay between the germline ends. CDR3 in amino acids: CASSRTGRGEQYF. CDR3 nucleotides: TGTGCCAGCAGCCGGACAGGGAGGGGCGAGCAGTACTTC.

The chain links TRBV7-2 to TRBJ2-1; TRBD2 agrees at 10 bases. The CDR3 consists of 12 residues. In germline, CDR1 is SGHTA, CDR2 FQGNSA. The J segment lost 15 bases and the V segment lost 3 bases, leaving 5 bases of the junction unmatched. CDR3 sequence: CASSLRTSGTFF. The DNA of the CDR3 is TGTGCCAGCAGCTTGCGGACTAGCGGTACGTTCTTC.

The chain recombines TRBV28 with TRBJ2-7; 7 nucleotides agree with TRBD1. Germline V gene lookup returns CDR1 MDHEN and CDR2 SYDVKM. The trim removed 1 base at V and 1 base at J, leaving 16 bases unmatched. The CDR3 is made up of 19 amino acids. The chain's CDR3 is CASSLSTARVRDRSYEQYF. The CDR3 region has the DNA TGTGCCAGCAGTTTATCAACCGCTCGAGTCCGGGACAGATCCTACGAGCAGTACTTC.

The sample holds a few counts of this clone. The rearrangement uses TRBV18 and TRBJ2-5; D gene unclear. The CDR3 extends over 16 amino acids. With 3 bases removed from V and 1 base from J, the gap between germline ends came to 15 bases. Germline V lookup: CDR1 KGHSH, CDR2 LQKENI. Here the CDR3 reads CASSPWQAGSQETQYF. As DNA, the CDR3 is TGTGCCAGCTCACCTTGGCAGGCAGGAAGCCAAGAGACCCAGTACTTC.

The chain uses TRBV7-2 and TRBJ2-3, with D possibly matching TRBD2 (5 bases). The CDR3 length is 16 residues. Germline loops: CDR1 SGHTA, CDR2 FQGNSA. V lost 1 base and J 1 base, leaving 12 bases between the germline ends. This CDR3 is CASSLVGLAGTDTQYF. In DNA, the CDR3 is TGTGCCAGCAGCTTAGTAGGTCTAGCTGGCACAGATACGCAGTATTTT. Looking up the rest from reference TRBV7-2 and TRBJ2-3 gives the full variable domain: GAGVSQSPSNKVTEKGKDVELRCDPISGHTALYWYRQSLGQGLEFLIYFQGNSAPDKSGLPSDRFSAERTGGSVSTLTIQRTQQEDSAVYLCASSLVGLAGTDTQYFGPGTRLTVL.

This chain links TRBV9 with TRBJ2-7, with 9 nucleotides matching TRBD2. Germline V gene lookup returns CDR1 SGDLS and CDR2 YYNGEE. With 4 bases clipped from V and 2 bases from J, the junction kept 10 bases outside the gene matches. The CDR3 totals 16 residues. CDR3 region: CASSLGSSGSTYEQYF. The CDR3 region has the DNA TGTGCCAGCAGCCTAGGGAGTAGCGGGAGTACCTACGAGCAGTACTTC.

The chain couples TRBV7-2 to TRBJ1-1, with D possibly being TRBD1 (5 bases). CDR1 is SGHTA and CDR2 is FQGNSA in the germline V gene. The CDR3 is 15 amino acids. V lost 4 bases to trimming and J lost 3 bases, with 15 bases between them. The CDR3 region is CASSYTSGGDTEAFF. The CDR3 region has the DNA TGTGCCAGCAGCTATACTTCCGGAGGGGACACTGAAGCTTTCTTT.

Here the CDR3 reads CASTHPGSAKNIQYF. CDR3 sequence (DNA): TGTGCCAGTACCCACCCAGGGTCCGCCAAAAACATTCAGTACTTC. The chain has TRBV19 and TRBJ2-4; the D gene is possibly TRBD1 (5 bases). In germline, CDR1 is LNHDA, CDR2 SQIVND (reference sequence). This CDR3 has 15 amino acids. Trimming took off 7 bases at V and 1 base at J, with 14 bases between the two ends.

V and J are TRBV9 and TRBJ2-7; D perhaps matches TRBD2 (5 bases). V shed 0 bases and J shed 0 bases, with 7 bases lying between them. The CDR3 has 14 amino acids. Germline CDR1 reads SGDLS; CDR2 reads YYNGEE. The DNA for the CDR3 is TGTGCCAGCAGCGTAGGAGGGAGCTCCTACGAGCAGTACTTC. It translates to CASSVGGSSYEQYF.

This chain joins TRBV15 and TRBJ1-2; the D is unclear. The CDR3 consists of 15 residues. Trimming left V 0 bases short and J 1 base short, with 9 bases between. The germline V gene has CDR1 LNHNV and CDR2 YYDKDF (reference sequence). DNA of the CDR3: TGTGCCACCAGCAGAGATTTGGACTATAACTATGGCTACACCTTC. Its protein is CATSRDLDYNYGYTF.

Only a few counts were recorded for this clone. The genes are TRBV19 and TRBJ2-1, with 10 bases identical to TRBD2. The junction had 6 bases not matched to a gene; V was cut back by 2 bases and J by 8 bases. The length of the CDR3 is 15 residues. Germline values: CDR1 LNHDA, CDR2 SQIVND (reference sequence). The CDR3 bases are TGTGCCAGTAGTATACCTAGCGGGAGTCGTCATGAGCAGTTCTTC. Residues: CASSIPSGSRHEQFF.

This clone was observed many times. The rearrangement uses TRBV7-2 and TRBJ1-2, with D unresolved. CDR3 size: 13 residues. Germline V lookup: CDR1 SGHTA, CDR2 FQGNSA. V was pared by 3 bases and J by 4 bases, with 9 bases between. The CDR3: CASSLILLYGYTF. CDR3 nucleotides: TGTGCCAGCAGCTTGATTCTACTCTATGGCTACACCTTC.

This sequence joins TRBV29-1 and TRBJ2-7; 7 nucleotides agree with TRBD2. The germline CDR1 and CDR2 sequences are SQVTM and ANQGSEA. V was pared by 7 bases and J by 0 bases, with 6 bases of the junction left unmatched. The CDR3 consists of 13 residues. The chain's CDR3 is CSALAASSYEQYF. CDR3 sequence (DNA): TGCAGCGCCCTAGCGGCAAGCTCCTACGAGCAGTACTTC.